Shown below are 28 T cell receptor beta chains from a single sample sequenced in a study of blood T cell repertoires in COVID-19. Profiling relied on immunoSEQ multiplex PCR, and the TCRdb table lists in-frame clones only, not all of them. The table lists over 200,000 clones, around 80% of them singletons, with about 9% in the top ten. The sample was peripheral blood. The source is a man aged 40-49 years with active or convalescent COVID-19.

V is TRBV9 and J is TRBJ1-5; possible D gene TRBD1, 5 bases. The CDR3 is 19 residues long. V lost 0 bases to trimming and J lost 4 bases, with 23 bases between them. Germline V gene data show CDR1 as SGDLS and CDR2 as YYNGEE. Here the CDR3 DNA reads TGTGCCAGCAGCGTAGTATCGCGGTTACAGCGGGGCGCAAATCAGCCCCAGCATTTT. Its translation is CASSVVSRLQRGANQPQHF.

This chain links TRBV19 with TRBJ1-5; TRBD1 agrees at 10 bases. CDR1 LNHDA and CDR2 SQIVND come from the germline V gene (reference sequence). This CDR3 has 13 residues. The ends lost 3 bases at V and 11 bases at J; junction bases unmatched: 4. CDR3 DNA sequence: TGTGCCAGTAGTATGGACGGACAGGGGGCCCAGCATTTT. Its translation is CASSMDGQGAQHF. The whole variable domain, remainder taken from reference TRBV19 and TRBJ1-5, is DGGITQSPKYLFRKEGQNVTLSCEQNLNHDAMYWYRQDPGQGLRLIYYSQIVNDFQKGDIAEGYSVSREKKESFPLTVTSAQKNPTAFYLCASSMDGQGAQHFGDGTRLSIL.

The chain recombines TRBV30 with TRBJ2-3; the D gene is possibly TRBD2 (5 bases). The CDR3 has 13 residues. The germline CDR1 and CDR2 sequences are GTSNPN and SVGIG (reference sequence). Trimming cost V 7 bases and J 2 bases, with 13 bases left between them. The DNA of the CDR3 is TGTGCCTCAGGACTCCCGAACACAGATACGCAGTATTTT. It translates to CASGLPNTDTQYF.

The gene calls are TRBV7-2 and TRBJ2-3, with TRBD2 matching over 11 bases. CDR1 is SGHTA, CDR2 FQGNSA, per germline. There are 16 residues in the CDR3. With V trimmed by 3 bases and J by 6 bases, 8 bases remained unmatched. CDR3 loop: CASSFSGLAATDTQYF. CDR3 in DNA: TGTGCCAGCAGCTTCTCGGGACTAGCGGCGACGGATACGCAGTATTTT. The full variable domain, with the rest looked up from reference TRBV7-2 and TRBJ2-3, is GAGVSQSPSNKVTEKGKDVELRCDPISGHTALYWYRQSLGQGLEFLIYFQGNSAPDKSGLPSDRFSAERTGGSVSTLTIQRTQQEDSAVYLCASSFSGLAATDTQYFGPGTRLTVL.

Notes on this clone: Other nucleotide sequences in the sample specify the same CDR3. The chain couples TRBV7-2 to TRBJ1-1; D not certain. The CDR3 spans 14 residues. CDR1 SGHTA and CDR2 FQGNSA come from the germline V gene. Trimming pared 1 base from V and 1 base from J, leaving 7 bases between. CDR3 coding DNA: TGTGCCAGCAGCTTAGTTCGGGAGAACACTGAAGCTTTCTTT. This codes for CASSLVRENTEAFF.

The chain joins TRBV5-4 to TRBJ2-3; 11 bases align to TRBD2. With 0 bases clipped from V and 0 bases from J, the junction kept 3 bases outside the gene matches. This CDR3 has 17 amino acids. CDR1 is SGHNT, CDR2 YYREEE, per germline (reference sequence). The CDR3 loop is CASSLGRLAGSTDTQYF. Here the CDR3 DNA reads TGTGCCAGCAGCTTGGGGCGACTAGCGGGGAGCACAGATACGCAGTATTTT.

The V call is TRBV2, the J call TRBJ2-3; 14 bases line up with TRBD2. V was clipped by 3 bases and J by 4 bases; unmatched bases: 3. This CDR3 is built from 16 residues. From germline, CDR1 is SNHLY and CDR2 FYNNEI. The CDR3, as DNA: TGTGCCAGCAGTGATCCGGGACTAGCGGGAGCAGATACGCAGTATTTT. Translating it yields CASSDPGLAGADTQYF.

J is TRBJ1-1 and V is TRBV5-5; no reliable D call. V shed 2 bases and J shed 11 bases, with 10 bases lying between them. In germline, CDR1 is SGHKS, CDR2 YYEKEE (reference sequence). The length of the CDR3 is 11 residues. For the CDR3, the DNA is TGTGCCAGCAGCTTACAGTCGGCGGCTTTCTTT. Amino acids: CASSLQSAAFF. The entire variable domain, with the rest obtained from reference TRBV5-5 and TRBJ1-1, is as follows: DAGVTQSPTHLIKTRGQQVTLRCSPISGHKSVSWYQQVLGQGPQFIFQYYEKEERGRGNFPDRFSARQFPNYSSELNVNALLLGDSALYLCASSLQSAAFFGQGTRLTVV.

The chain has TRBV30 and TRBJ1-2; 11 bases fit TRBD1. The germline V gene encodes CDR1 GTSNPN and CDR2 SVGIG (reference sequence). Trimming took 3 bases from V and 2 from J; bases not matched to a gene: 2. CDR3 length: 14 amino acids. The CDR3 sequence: CAWRGQGGNYGYTF. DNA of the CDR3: TGTGCCTGGAGGGGACAGGGGGGAAACTATGGCTACACCTTC.

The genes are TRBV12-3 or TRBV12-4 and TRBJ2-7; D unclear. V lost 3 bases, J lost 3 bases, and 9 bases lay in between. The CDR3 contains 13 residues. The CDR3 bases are TGTGCCAGCAGTTTGGCTCACGACTACGAGCAGTACTTC. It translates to CASSLAHDYEQYF.

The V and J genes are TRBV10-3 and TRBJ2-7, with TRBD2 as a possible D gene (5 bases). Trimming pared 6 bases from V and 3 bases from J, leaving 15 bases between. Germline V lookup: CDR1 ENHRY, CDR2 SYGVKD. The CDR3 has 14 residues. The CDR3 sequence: CAIRDPSRGYEQYF. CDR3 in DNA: TGTGCCATCAGGGACCCCTCCCGGGGCTACGAGCAGTACTTC.

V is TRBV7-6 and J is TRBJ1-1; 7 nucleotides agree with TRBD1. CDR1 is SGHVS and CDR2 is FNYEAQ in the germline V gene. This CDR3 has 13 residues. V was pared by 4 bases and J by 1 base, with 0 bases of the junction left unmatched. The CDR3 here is CASSWTGNTEAFF. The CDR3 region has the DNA TGTGCCAGCAGCTGGACAGGGAACACTGAAGCTTTCTTT.

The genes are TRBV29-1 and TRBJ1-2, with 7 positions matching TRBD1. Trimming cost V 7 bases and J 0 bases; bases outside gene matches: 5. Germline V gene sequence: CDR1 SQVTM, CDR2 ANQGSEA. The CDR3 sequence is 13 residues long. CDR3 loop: CSAGTVSNYGYTF. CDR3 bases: TGCAGCGCAGGGACAGTGTCTAACTATGGCTACACCTTC.

The CDR3 DNA follows: TGTGCCAGCTCTCGGGACAGGGGACAGAACACTGAAGCTTTCTTT. It specifies CASSRDRGQNTEAFF. This rearrangement joins TRBV18 to TRBJ1-1, with TRBD1 identical over 10 bases. CDR1 is KGHSH, CDR2 LQKENI, per germline. The trim removed 6 bases at V and 1 base at J, leaving 5 bases unmatched. The CDR3 is 15 residues long.

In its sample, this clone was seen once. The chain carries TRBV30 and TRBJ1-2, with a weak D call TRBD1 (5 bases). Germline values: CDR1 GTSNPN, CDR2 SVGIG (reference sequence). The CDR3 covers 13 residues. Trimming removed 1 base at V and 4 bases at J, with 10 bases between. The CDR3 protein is CAWSAGLSYGYTF. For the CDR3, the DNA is TGTGCCTGGAGTGCGGGACTTAGCTATGGCTACACCTTC. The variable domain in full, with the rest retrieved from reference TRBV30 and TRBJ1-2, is SQTIHQWPATLVQPVGSPLSLECTVEGTSNPNLYWYRQAAGRGLQLLFYSVGIGQISSEVPQNLSASRPQDRQFILSSKKLLLSDSGFYLCAWSAGLSYGYTFGSGTRLTVV.

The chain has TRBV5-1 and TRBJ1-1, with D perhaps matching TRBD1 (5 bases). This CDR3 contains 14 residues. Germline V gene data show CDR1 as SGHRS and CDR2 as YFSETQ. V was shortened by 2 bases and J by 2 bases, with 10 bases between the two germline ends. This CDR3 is CASSLETANTEAFF. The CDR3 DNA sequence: TGCGCCAGCAGCTTAGAGACAGCAAACACTGAAGCTTTCTTT.

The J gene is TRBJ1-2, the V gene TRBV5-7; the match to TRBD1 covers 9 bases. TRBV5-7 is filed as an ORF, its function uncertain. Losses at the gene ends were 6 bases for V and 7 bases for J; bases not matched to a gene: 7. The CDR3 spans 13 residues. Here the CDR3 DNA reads TGTGCCAGCAACCGACAGGGGGTCGGTGGCTACACCTTC. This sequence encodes CASNRQGVGGYTF.

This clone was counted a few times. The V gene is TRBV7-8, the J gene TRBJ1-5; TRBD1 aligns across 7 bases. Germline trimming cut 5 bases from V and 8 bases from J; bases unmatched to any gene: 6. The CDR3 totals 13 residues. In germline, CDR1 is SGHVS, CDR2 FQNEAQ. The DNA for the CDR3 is TGTGCCAGCAGCCTGACAGGGTGGGAGCCCCAGCATTTT. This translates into CASSLTGWEPQHF.

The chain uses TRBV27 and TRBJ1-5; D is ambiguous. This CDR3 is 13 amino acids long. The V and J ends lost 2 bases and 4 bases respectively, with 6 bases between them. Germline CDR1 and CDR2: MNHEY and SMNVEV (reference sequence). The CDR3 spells CASSLEQNQPQHF. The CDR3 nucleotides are TGTGCCAGCAGTTTAGAACAGAATCAGCCCCAGCATTTT.

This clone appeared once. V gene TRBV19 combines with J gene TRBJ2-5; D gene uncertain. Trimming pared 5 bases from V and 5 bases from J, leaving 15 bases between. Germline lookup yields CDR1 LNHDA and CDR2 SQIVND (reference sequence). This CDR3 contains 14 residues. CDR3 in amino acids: CASSPLPARETQYF. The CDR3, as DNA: TGTGCCAGTAGTCCCCTCCCCGCCAGGGAGACCCAGTACTTC.

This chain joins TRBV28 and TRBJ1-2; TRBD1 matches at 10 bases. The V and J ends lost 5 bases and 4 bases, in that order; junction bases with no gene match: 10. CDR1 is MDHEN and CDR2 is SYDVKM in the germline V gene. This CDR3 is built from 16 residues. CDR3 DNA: TGTGCCAGCAGTCCTCCCGGGGGGGACAGGGGCTATGGCTACACCTTC. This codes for CASSPPGGDRGYGYTF.

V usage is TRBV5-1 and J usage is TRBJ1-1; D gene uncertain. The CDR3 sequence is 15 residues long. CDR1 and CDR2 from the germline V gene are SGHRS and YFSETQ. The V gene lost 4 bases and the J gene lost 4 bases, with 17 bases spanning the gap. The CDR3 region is CASSTPGRQTTEAFF. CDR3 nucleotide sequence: TGCGCCAGCAGCACCCCCGGGAGGCAGACCACTGAAGCTTTCTTT. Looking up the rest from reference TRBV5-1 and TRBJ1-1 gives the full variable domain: KAGVTQTPRYLIKTRGQQVTLSCSPISGHRSVSWYQQTPGQGLQFLFEYFSETQRNKGNFPGRFSGRQFSNSRSEMNVSTLELGDSALYLCASSTPGRQTTEAFFGQGTRLTVV.

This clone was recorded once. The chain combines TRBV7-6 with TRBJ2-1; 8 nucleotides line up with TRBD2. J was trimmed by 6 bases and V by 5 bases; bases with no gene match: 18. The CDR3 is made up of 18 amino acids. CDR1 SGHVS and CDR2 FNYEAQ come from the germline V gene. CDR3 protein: CASSTRPPERELGNEQFF. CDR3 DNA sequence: TGTGCCAGCAGCACGAGGCCTCCGGAGCGGGAGCTTGGCAATGAGCAGTTCTTC.

CDR3 residues: CASSYSRAEETQYF. In nucleotides, the CDR3 is TGTGCCAGCAGTTACTCGCGGGCAGAAGAGACCCAGTACTTC. The V and J genes are TRBV6-5 and TRBJ2-5, with D tentatively TRBD2 (5 bases). With 0 bases removed from V and 3 bases from J, the gap between germline ends came to 8 bases. Looked up from germline, CDR1 is MNHEY and CDR2 is SVGAGI. This CDR3 spans 14 amino acids.

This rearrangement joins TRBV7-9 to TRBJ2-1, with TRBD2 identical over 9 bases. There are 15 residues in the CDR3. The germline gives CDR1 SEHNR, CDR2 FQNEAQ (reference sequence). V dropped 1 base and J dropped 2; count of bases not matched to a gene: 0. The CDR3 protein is CASSLGGGAYNEQFF. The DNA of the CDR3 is TGTGCCAGCAGCTTAGGCGGGGGGGCCTACAATGAGCAGTTCTTC.

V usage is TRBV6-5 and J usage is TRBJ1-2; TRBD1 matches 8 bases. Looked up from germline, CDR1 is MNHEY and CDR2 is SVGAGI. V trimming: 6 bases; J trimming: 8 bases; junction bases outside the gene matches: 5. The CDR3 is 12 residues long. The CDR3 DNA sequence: TGTGCCAGCAGCCTCAGGGGGCAGGGCTACACCTTC. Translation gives CASSLRGQGYTF.

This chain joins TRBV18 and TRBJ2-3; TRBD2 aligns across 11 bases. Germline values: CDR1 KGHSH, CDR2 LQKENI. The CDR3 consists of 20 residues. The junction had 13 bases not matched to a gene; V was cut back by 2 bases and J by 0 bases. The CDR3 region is CASSPSPGLADRSSTDTQYF. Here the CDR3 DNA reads TGTGCCAGCTCACCATCCCCGGGACTAGCGGACCGAAGCAGCACAGATACGCAGTATTTT.

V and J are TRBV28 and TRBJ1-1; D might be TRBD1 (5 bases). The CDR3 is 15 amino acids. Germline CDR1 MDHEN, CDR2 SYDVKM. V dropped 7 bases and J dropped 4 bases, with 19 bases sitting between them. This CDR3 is CASTLGGSWRTEAFF. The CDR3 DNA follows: TGTGCCAGCACCCTGGGGGGATCGTGGCGCACTGAAGCTTTCTTT.